What follows describes a single T cell receptor beta chain. TCRdb's table, derived via immunoSEQ multiplex PCR, lists solely in-frame clones and lacks some. The repertoire includes about 76,000 clones, 84% of them detected once, and approximately 18% sits in the top ten. This specimen belongs to a study of identifying expanded T cells in peripheral blood. This CDR3 is 16 amino acids long. CDR1 and CDR2 (germline): MDHEN, SYDVKM. V lost 3 bases, J lost 5 bases, and 6 bases stayed unmatched. Collection occurred without any documented infections or immune events in donors. The J gene is TRBJ2-2, the V gene TRBV28, with 10 bases aligning to TRBD1. Sequencing was carried out using blood. This receptor was taken from a person aged 18-70 years in good health. CDR3 coding DNA: TGTGCCAGCAGTTTGGGGACAGGGGCCACAACCGGGGAGCTGTTTTTT. This sequence encodes CASSLGTGATTGELFF.